The rows below give T cell receptor beta chains drawn from one sample of a study of shared clonotypes between healthy human individuals. The repertoire was sequenced with immunoSEQ multiplex PCR; TCRdb's copy has only in-frame clones and lacks some. The profile covers some 660,000 clones, with less than 80% appearing a single time and 1.5% to 2% taken by the ten largest. Sequenced input: memory CD4+ T cells sorted from blood. These receptors were obtained from a woman aged 25 to 39 in good health. CDR3s include the opening cysteine and the closing phenylalanine or tryptophan. The D gene is left open where the match is weak. The size of a clone is reported for some rows only, either as once, few or many, or as a class for expanded clones.

d_gene	v_gene	len	j_gene	abundance	CDR3aa	CDR3nt
.	TRBV28	14	TRBJ2-3	.	CASSAWGSTDTQYF	TGTGCCAGCAGTGCCTGGGGCAGCACAGATACGCAGTATTTT
TRBD1	TRBV9	15	TRBJ1-2	.	CASSGGESGGYGYTF	TGTGCCAGCAGCGGAGGGGAATCAGGGGGCTATGGCTACACCTTC
.	TRBV11-2	16	TRBJ2-7	few	CASSPRGSGPTYEQYF	TGTGCCAGCAGCCCAAGGGGTAGCGGACCAACCTACGAGCAGTACTTC
.	TRBV6-6	16	TRBJ1-2	.	CASSYGSVGNNYGYTF	TGTGCCAGCAGTTACGGTTCGGTAGGGAATAACTATGGCTACACCTTC
.	TRBV5-1	15	TRBJ2-2	.	CASSLVVTGTGELFF	TGCGCCAGCAGCTTGGTCGTTACAGGCACCGGGGAGCTGTTTTTT
TRBD1	TRBV7-9	14	TRBJ1-1	.	CASSLGQGNTEAFF	TGTGCCAGCAGCCTCGGACAGGGGAACACTGAAGCTTTCTTT
.	TRBV18	15	TRBJ2-7	.	CASSPNSDGSYEQYF	TGTGCCAGCTCACCCAACTCGGATGGCTCGTACGAGCAGTACTTC
.	TRBV9	15	TRBJ2-1	.	CASSPGGRDSQEQFF	TGTGCCAGCAGCCCAGGGGGGAGGGACTCACAAGAGCAGTTCTTC
TRBD2	TRBV14	19	TRBJ2-1	.	CASSQPGLAGESRGNEQFF	TGTGCCAGCAGCCAGCCGGGACTAGCGGGAGAATCTAGGGGGAATGAGCAGTTCTTC
TRBD1	TRBV30	12	TRBJ2-7	.	CACGQGVHEQYF	TGTGCCTGTGGACAGGGGGTCCACGAGCAGTACTTC
.	TRBV6-1	16	TRBJ2-7	once	CASSDRGVLTPYEQYF	TGTGCCAGCAGTGATCGAGGGGTCCTTACCCCCTACGAGCAGTACTTC
.	TRBV7-2	14	TRBJ2-7	.	CASSLEPILGEQYF	TGTGCCAGCAGCTTAGAACCTATCCTGGGGGAGCAGTACTTC
.	TRBV4-2	16	TRBJ2-1	few	CASSQASAGSANEQFF	TGTGCCAGCAGCCAAGCTTCCGCGGGCTCGGCCAATGAGCAGTTCTTC
.	TRBV2	12	TRBJ2-7	.	CASSGGEYEQYF	TGTGCCAGCAGTGGTGGGGAGTACGAGCAGTACTTC
TRBD2	TRBV30	14	TRBJ2-2	.	CAWRGAGGTGELFF	TGTGCCTGGAGGGGAGCGGGGGGCACCGGGGAGCTGTTTTTT
TRBD1	TRBV5-1	15	TRBJ1-2	.	CASSSGTEGNYGYTF	TGCGCCAGCAGCTCAGGGACAGAGGGAAACTATGGCTACACCTTC
.	TRBV6-5	16	TRBJ1-2	.	CASSYSGGRNNYGYTF	TGTGCCAGCAGTTACTCGGGGGGGCGAAATAACTATGGCTACACCTTC
.	TRBV5-4	14	TRBJ2-7	.	CASSPPDRSYEQYF	TGTGCCAGCAGCCCCCCCGACAGGTCCTACGAGCAGTACTTC
TRBD1	TRBV18	16	TRBJ2-5	.	CASSPLPGQSSETQYF	TGTGCCAGCTCACCACTTCCGGGACAGTCGTCAGAGACCCAGTACTTC
.	TRBV19	12	TRBJ1-5	.	CASSIGRQPQHF	TGTGCCAGTAGTATTGGGCGCCAGCCCCAGCATTTT
TRBD1	TRBV7-9	15	TRBJ2-1	few	CASSSRDRGLNEQFF	TGTGCCAGCAGCTCCCGGGACAGGGGCCTAAATGAGCAGTTCTTC
TRBD2	TRBV29-1	13	TRBJ2-3	.	CSLLARDTDTQYF	TGCAGCTTACTAGCGCGGGACACAGATACGCAGTATTTT
.	TRBV7-7	14	TRBJ2-5	.	CASSLGSSRGTQYF	TGTGCCAGCAGCTTAGGGTCATCAAGAGGGACCCAGTACTTC
TRBD1	TRBV28	15	TRBJ1-1	.	CASSLTGGLNTEAFF	TGTGCCAGCAGCCTGACAGGGGGCCTGAACACTGAAGCTTTCTTT
.	TRBV29-1	11	TRBJ2-5	few	CSGERRETQYF	TGCAGCGGCGAGCGACGTGAGACCCAGTACTTC
TRBD1	TRBV5-1	19	TRBJ1-1	.	CASSLGAGTGVLRNTEAFF	TGCGCCAGCAGCTTGGGGGCCGGGACAGGGGTATTAAGGAACACTGAAGCTTTCTTT